Here is one T cell receptor (beta chain) with its context. This sample stems from a study of blood T cell repertoires in COVID-19. Across the study: The study drew acute and convalescent COVID-19 samples from the United States, Italy and Spain. PBMCs, B-cell-depleted T cells, or T cells provided the cDNA or gDNA that made up the material.

The CDR3 runs 15 residues. V dropped 3 bases and J dropped 5; count of bases not matched to a gene: 5. CDR1 and CDR2 from the germline V gene are SGHNT and YYREEE (reference sequence). Authors' analysis steps: Nucleated cell number was recorded as an estimate derived from reference gene primer amplification. Data came from immunoSEQ multiplex PCR; TCRdb stores just in-frame clones and leaves some out. V and J calls and clone size are copied from that table; D and trimming were computed from the DNA. This sample yields some 220,000 clones, of which under 85% are seen a single time; more than 5% belongs to the top ten.

This receptor was taken from a human donor in a cohort sampled during active COVID-19. The rearrangement uses TRBV5-4 and TRBJ2-5, with 12 bases that match TRBD1. Sequencing was carried out using peripheral blood. This chain's CDR3 is CASSSGTGGRETQYF. CDR3 bases: TGTGCCAGCAGCTCCGGGACAGGGGGCCGGGAGACCCAGTACTTC.